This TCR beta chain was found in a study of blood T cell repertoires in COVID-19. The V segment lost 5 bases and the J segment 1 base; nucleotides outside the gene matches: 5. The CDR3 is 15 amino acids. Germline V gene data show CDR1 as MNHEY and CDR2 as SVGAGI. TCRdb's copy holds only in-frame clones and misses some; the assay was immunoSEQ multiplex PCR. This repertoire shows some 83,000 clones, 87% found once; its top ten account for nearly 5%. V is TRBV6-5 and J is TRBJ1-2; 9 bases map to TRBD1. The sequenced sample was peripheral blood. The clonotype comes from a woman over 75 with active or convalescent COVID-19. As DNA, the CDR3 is TGTGCCAGCAGTCCGGGACAGGGCCTTAACTATGGCTACACCTTC. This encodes CASSPGQGLNYGYTF.